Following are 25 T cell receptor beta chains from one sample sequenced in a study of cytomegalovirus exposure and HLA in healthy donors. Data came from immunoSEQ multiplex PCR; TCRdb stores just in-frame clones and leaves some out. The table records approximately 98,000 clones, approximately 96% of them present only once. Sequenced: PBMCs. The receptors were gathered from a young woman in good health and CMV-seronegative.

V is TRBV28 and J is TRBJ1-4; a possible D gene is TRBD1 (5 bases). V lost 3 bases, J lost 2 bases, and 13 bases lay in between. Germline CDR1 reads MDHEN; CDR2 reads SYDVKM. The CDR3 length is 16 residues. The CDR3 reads CASSFTSRVTNEKLFF. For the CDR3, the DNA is TGTGCCAGCAGTTTCACCTCCAGGGTGACTAATGAAAAACTGTTTTTT.

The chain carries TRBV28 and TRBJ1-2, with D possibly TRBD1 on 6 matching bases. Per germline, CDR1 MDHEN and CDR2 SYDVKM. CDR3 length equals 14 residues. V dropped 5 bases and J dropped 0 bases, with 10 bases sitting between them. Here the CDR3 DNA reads TGTGCCAGCAGTGCCGGACAGTCTAACTATGGCTACACCTTC. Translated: CASSAGQSNYGYTF.

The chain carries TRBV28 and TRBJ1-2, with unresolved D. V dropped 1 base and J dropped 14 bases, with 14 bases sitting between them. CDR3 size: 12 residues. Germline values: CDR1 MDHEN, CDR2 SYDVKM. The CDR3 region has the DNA TGTGCCAGCAGTTTATCAGAGGGTTTGGTAACCTTC. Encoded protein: CASSLSEGLVTF.

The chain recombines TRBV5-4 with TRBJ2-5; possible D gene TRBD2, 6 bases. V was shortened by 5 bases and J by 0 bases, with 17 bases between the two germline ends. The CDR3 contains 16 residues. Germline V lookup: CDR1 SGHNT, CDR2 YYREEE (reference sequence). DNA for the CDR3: TGTGCCAGCAGACGGGACTTCGAATCGTACCAAGAGACCCAGTACTTC. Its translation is CASRRDFESYQETQYF.

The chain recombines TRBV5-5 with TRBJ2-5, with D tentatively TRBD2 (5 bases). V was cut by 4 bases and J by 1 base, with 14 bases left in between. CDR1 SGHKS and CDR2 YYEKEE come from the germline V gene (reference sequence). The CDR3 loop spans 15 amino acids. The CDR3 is CASSPDFRVQETQYF. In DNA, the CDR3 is TGTGCCAGCAGCCCGGACTTCAGAGTCCAAGAGACCCAGTACTTC.

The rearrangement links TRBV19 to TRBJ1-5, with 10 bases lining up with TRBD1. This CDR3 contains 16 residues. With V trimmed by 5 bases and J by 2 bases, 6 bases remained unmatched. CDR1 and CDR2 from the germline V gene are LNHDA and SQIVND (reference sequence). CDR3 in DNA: TGTGCCAGTAGTTCGGGACAGGGGAAGCGCAATCAGCCCCAGCATTTT. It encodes CASSSGQGKRNQPQHF.

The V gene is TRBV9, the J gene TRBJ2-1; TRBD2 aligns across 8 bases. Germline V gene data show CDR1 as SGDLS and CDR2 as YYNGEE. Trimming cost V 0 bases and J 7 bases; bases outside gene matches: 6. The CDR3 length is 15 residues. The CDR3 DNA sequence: TGTGCCAGCAGCGTAGAAGGGTCTAGCGGGAATGAGCAGTTCTTC. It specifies CASSVEGSSGNEQFF. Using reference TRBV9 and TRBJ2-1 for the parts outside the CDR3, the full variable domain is DSGVTQTPKHLITATGQRVTLRCSPRSGDLSVYWYQQSLDQGLQFLIQYYNGEERAKGNILERFSAQQFPDLHSELNLSSLELGDSALYFCASSVEGSSGNEQFFGPGTRLTVL.

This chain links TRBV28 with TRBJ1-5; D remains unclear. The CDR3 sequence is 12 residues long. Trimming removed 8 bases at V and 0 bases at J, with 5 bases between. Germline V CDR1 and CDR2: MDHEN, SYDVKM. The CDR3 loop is CASPNSNQPQHF. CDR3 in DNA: TGTGCCAGCCCCAATAGCAATCAGCCCCAGCATTTT.

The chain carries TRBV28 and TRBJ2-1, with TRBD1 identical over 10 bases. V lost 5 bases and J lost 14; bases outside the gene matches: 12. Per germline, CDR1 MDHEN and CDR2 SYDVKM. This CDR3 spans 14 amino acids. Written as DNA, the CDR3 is TGTGCCAGCAGTGCGACCGGACAGGGGGTACCCAAGTTCTTC. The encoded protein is CASSATGQGVPKFF.

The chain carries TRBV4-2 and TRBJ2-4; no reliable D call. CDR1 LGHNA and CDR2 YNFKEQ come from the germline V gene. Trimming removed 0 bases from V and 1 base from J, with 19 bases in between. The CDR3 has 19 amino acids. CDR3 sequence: CASSQDPGPRLAAKNIQYF. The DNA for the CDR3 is TGTGCCAGCAGCCAAGATCCTGGGCCACGGCTCGCGGCCAAAAACATTCAGTACTTC.

The CDR3 region has the DNA TGTGCCAGCAGCTCAATCCTTCAACAGGGAAGCTCCTACAATGAGCAGTTCTTC. Its translation: CASSSILQQGSSYNEQFF. This sequence joins TRBV7-9 and TRBJ2-1; possible D gene TRBD1, 6 bases. CDR3 length equals 18 residues. V gave up 4 bases and J gave up 0 bases, with 19 bases separating them. Per the germline V gene, CDR1 is SEHNR and CDR2 is FQNEAQ (reference sequence).

The CDR3 coding sequence is TGTGCCAGCACCCGGGACTACCGGAACACCGGGGAGCTGTTTTTT. It yields the protein CASTRDYRNTGELFF. The genes are TRBV28 and TRBJ2-2; TRBD2 aligns across 7 bases. Trimming cost V 7 bases and J 1 base; bases outside gene matches: 6. This CDR3 contains 15 residues. The germline V gene encodes CDR1 MDHEN and CDR2 SYDVKM.

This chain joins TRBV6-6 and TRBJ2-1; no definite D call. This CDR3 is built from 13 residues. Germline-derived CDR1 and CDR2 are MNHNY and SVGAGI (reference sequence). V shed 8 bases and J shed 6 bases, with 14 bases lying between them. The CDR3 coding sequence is TGTGCCAGCTCAGCCGGGTCCCTCAATGAGCAGTTCTTC. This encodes CASSAGSLNEQFF.

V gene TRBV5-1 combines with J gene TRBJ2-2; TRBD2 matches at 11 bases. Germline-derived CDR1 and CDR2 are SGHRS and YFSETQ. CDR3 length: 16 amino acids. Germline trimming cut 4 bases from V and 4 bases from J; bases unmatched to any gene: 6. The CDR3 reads CASSSTSGGSTGELFF. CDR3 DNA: TGCGCCAGCAGCAGCACTAGCGGGGGAAGCACCGGGGAGCTGTTTTTT.

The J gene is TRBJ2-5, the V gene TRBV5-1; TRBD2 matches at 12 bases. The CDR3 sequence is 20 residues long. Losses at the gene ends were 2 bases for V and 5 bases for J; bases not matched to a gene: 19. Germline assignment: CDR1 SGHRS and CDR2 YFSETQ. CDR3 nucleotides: TGCGCCAGCAGCTTTCTCCCCCGTTTGGGGACTAGCGGGTTAAGTGAGACCCAGTACTTC. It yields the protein CASSFLPRLGTSGLSETQYF. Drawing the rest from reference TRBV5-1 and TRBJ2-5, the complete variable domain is KAGVTQTPRYLIKTRGQQVTLSCSPISGHRSVSWYQQTPGQGLQFLFEYFSETQRNKGNFPGRFSGRQFSNSRSEMNVSTLELGDSALYLCASSFLPRLGTSGLSETQYFGPGTRLLVL.

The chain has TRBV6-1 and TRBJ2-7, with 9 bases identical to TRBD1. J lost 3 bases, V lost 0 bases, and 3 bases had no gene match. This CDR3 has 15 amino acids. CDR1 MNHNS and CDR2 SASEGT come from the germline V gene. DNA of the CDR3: TGTGCCAGCAGTGAAGCGGTGACAGGGGGCTACGAGCAGTACTTC. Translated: CASSEAVTGGYEQYF.

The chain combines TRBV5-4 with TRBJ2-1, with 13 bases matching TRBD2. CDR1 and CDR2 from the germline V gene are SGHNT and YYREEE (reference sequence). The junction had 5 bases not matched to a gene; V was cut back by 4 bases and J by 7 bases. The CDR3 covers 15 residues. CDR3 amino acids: CASSLGLAGVNEQFF. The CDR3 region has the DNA TGTGCCAGCAGCCTTGGACTAGCGGGGGTTAATGAGCAGTTCTTC.

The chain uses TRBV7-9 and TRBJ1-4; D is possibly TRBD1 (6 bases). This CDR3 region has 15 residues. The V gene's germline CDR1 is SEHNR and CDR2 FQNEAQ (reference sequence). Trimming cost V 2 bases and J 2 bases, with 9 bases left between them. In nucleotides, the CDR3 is TGTGCCAGCAGCTTAATCAGGGGTACTAATGAAAAACTGTTTTTT. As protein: CASSLIRGTNEKLFF.

The DNA for the CDR3 is TGTGCCAGCAGCTTAGTTCCGCCTAGCGGGGGGGACACAGATACGCAGTATTTT. Translation gives CASSLVPPSGGDTDTQYF. The V gene is TRBV7-2, the J gene TRBJ2-3, with 12 bases aligning to TRBD2. V shed 1 base, J shed 2 bases, and the junction held 7 bases outside the gene matches. Germline loops: CDR1 SGHTA, CDR2 FQGNSA. The CDR3 is 18 amino acids.

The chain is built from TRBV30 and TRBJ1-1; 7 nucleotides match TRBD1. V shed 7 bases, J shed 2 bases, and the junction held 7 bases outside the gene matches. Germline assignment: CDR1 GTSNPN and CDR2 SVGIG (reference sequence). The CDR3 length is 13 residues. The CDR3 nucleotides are TGTGCCTCCACGGGACAGCCTAACACTGAAGCTTTCTTT. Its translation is CASTGQPNTEAFF. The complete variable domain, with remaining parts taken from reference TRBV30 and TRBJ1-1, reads SQTIHQWPATLVQPVGSPLSLECTVEGTSNPNLYWYRQAAGRGLQLLFYSVGIGQISSEVPQNLSASRPQDRQFILSSKKLLLSDSGFYLCASTGQPNTEAFFGQGTRLTVV.

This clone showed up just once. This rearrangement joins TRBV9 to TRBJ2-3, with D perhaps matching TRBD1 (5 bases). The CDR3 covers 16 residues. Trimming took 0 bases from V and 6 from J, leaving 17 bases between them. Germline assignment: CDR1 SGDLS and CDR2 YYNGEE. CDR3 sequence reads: CASSVVGGALSDTQYF. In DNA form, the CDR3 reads TGTGCCAGCAGCGTAGTAGGTGGGGCGCTTTCCGATACGCAGTATTTT. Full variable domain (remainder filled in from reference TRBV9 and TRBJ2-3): DSGVTQTPKHLITATGQRVTLRCSPRSGDLSVYWYQQSLDQGLQFLIQYYNGEERAKGNILERFSAQQFPDLHSELNLSSLELGDSALYFCASSVVGGALSDTQYFGPGTRLTVL.

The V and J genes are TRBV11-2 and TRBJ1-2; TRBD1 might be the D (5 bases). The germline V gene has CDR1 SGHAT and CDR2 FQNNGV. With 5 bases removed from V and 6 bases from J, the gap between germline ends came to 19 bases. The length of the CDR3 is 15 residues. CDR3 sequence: CASSLLTGRADGYTF. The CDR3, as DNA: TGTGCCAGCAGCCTACTCACCGGCAGGGCGGATGGCTACACCTTC.

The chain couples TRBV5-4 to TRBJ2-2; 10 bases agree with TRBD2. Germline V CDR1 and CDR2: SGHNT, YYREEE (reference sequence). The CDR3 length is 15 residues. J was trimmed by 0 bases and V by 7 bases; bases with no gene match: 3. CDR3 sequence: CASASGGSNTGELFF. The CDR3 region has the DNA TGTGCCAGCGCTAGCGGGGGATCGAACACCGGGGAGCTGTTTTTT.

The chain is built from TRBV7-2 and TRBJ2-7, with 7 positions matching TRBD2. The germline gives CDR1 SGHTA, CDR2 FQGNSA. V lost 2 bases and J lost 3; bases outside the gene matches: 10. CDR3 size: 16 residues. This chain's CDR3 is CASSLRAAGAIYEQYF. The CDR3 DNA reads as TGTGCCAGCAGCTTAAGGGCGGCGGGAGCAATCTACGAGCAGTACTTC.

The CDR3 region is CASSQESPNFSYEQYF. In DNA, the CDR3 is TGTGCCAGCAGCCAAGAGAGCCCCAATTTCTCCTACGAGCAGTACTTC. The V and J genes are TRBV4-2 and TRBJ2-7, with D unclear. The CDR3 sequence is 16 residues long. V lost 0 bases, J lost 0 bases, and 12 bases lay in between. Germline CDR1 reads LGHNA; CDR2 reads YNFKEQ.